By frequency in the sample, the clone carrying this T cell receptor (beta chain) is medium-sized (0.01 to 0.1%). The antigen remains undetermined. This specimen comes from a study of prognosis after radiotherapy for stage I lung cancer. Study-wide background: Enrolled patients (over 12 men, 6 women) had a median age of about 74 years and an age range of roughly 50 to 85 years.

Multiplex PCR, run in two rounds, amplified TCR beta CDR3 from genomic DNA. Primers were specific to each TRBV and TRBJ gene in first-round PCR. TCRdb redid the calling of the multiplex PCR reads with MiXCR, one entry per CDR3 protein. The profile covers about 15,000 distinct CDR3 sequences, with 35% to 40% appearing a single time and 40% to 45% taken by the ten largest. The V gene end was trimmed by 4 bases and the J gene end by 6 bases; junction bases not matched to a gene: 12. CDR3 length: 16 residues. Per germline, CDR1 SGHRS and CDR2 YFSETQ. General observations from the study: With medians of about 10,000 versus 6,900, unique TCR clone counts fell after stereotactic body radiation therapy. In patients with versus without metastases, TRBV and TRBJ gene usage reportedly differed. Any tumor specificity that the expanded TCR clones may have had was not determined.

This TCR was sampled from a donor of 50 years or more with non-small cell lung cancer. The chain carries TRBV5-1 and TRBJ2-1; 8 nucleotides match TRBD2. Sequencing was performed on PBMCs, taken before or after stereotactic body radiation therapy (not recorded which). The CDR3 nucleotides are TGCGCCAGCAGCCCCCTTGCAGCGGGAGTCTCCAATGAGCAGTTCTTC. As protein: CASSPLAAGVSNEQFF.